This T cell receptor (beta chain) was sequenced during a study of radiotherapy plus CTLA-4 blockade in lung cancer. The wider study: Among enrolled patients, over 15% responded and roughly 28% achieved disease control.

For this clone: Its antigen is not identified.

Some clones are missing from TCRdb's copy, which holds only in-frame ones; the method was immunoSEQ multiplex PCR. The sample records around 110,000 clones, approximately 77% being singletons. Study results and limitations: Response was reportedly best predicted by early blood T cell clone dynamics, with interferon-beta. The study found tumor-derived TCR clones expanded in blood after radiotherapy plus ipilimumab.

Ipilimumab CTLA-4 blockade and focal radiation were given to patients with chemo-refractory metastatic non-small-cell lung cancer. Germline lookup yields CDR1 LNHNV and CDR2 YYDKDF (reference sequence). This CDR3 has 16 residues. J lost 4 bases, V lost 9 bases, and 16 bases had no gene match. This chain links TRBV15 with TRBJ2-3; 7 bases align to TRBD1. Sequenced here: peripheral blood, sampled from a patient treated with radiotherapy plus ipilimumab. The sequence was obtained from a human donor with non-small cell lung cancer that progressed on radiotherapy plus ipilimumab. Some clones in this sample may be carry-over from other donors' samples. DNA for the CDR3: TGTGCCACTAAGACACTCACAGGGGTCGACGCAGATACGCAGTATTTT. Translating gives CATKTLTGVDADTQYF.